Listed here are 2 T cell receptor beta chains from one sample, sequenced in a study of circulating and synovial CD4+ cells in juvenile arthritis. Profiled with immunoSEQ multiplex PCR; TCRdb holds only in-frame clones, not every one. The profile covers 32,000 or so clones, with nearly 95% appearing a single time and roughly 0.15% taken by the ten largest. The sequencing input was CD4+ T cells from blood. Receptor source: a human donor with juvenile idiopathic arthritis.

This chain links TRBV19 with TRBJ2-7; D perhaps matches TRBD2 (5 bases). The CDR3 spans 13 residues. Between the trimmed V and J ends, which lost 2 bases and 4 bases, there was a span of 9 bases. Germline CDR1 reads LNHDA; CDR2 reads SQIVND (reference sequence). Written as DNA, the CDR3 is TGTGCCAGTAGTATACAGGCGGGTTACGAGCAGTACTTC. This encodes CASSIQAGYEQYF.

The CDR3 is CAIAEDSYNEKLFF. CDR3 bases: TGTGCCATCGCCGAGGACAGCTATAATGAAAAACTGTTTTTT. The chain joins TRBV10-3 to TRBJ1-4; TRBD1 might be the D (6 bases). The ends were cut back, 8 bases at V and 4 bases at J, with 14 bases in the middle. The CDR3 is 14 residues long. Germline values: CDR1 ENHRY, CDR2 SYGVKD.